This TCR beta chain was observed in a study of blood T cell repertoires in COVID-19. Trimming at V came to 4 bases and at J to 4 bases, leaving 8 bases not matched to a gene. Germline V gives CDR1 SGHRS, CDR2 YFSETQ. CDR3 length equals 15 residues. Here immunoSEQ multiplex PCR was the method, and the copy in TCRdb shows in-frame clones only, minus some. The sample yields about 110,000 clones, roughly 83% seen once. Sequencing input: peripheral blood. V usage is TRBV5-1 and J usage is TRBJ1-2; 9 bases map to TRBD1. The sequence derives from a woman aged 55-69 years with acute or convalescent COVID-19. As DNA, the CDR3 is TGCGCCAGCAGCACTACAGGGGGCGACGGCTATGGCTACACCTTC. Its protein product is CASSTTGGDGYGYTF. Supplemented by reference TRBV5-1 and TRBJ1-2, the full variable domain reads KAGVTQTPRYLIKTRGQQVTLSCSPISGHRSVSWYQQTPGQGLQFLFEYFSETQRNKGNFPGRFSGRQFSNSRSEMNVSTLELGDSALYLCASSTTGGDGYGYTFGSGTRLTVV.